This T cell receptor (beta chain) was recovered during a study of T cell changes during pregnancy in multiple sclerosis. CDR1 and CDR2 from the germline V gene are MGHRA and YSYEKL. J lost 0 bases, V lost 0 bases, and 4 bases had no gene match. This CDR3 is 16 amino acids long. Clones were read by immunoSEQ multiplex PCR, and TCRdb kept only the in-frame ones, dropping some. The top ten hold 7.8% of the sample, which has roughly 40,000 clones, roughly nine tenths seen once. The TCR originated in a female donor with multiple sclerosis, enrolled in a pregnancy study. The sample in question was CD8+ T cells from peripheral blood mononuclear cells, obtained before pregnancy. This chain connects TRBV4-1 to TRBJ1-1; 7 positions match TRBD1. CDR3 residues: CASSQDQTGMNTEAFF. The DNA of the CDR3 is TGCGCCAGCAGCCAAGATCAGACAGGGATGAACACTGAAGCTTTCTTT.